These T cell receptor beta chains were read from a single sample in a study of blood T cell repertoires in COVID-19. Sequencing used immunoSEQ multiplex PCR; TCRdb keeps in-frame clones, though not all of them. Of some 200,000 clones listed, around 85% are singletons. The specimen was peripheral blood. These receptors were obtained from a woman of 80 years or more with acute or convalescent COVID-19. Each CDR3 is given with its conserved first and last residue. D genes are given only for firm matches. Clone size is not always given. Where it is, it says once, few, many or a class for expanded clones.

j_gene,v_gene,d_gene,abundance,CDR3aa,CDR3nt
TRBJ1-6,TRBV21-1,NA,NA,CASSPLESLHF,TGTGCCAGCAGCCCTTTAGAGTCCCTCCACTTT
TRBJ2-1,TRBV5-1,NA,NA,CASHISSYNEQFF,TGCGCCAGCCACATAAGCTCCTACAATGAGCAGTTCTTC
TRBJ2-7,TRBV7-2,TRBD1,NA,CASSNSPGQTYEQYF,TGTGCCAGCAGCAATTCACCGGGACAGACCTACGAGCAGTACTTC
TRBJ1-6,TRBV7-3,TRBD1,NA,CASSSHQIDRGRNSPLHF,TGTGCCAGCAGCTCCCACCAAATCGACAGGGGAAGGAATTCACCCCTCCACTTT
TRBJ1-6,TRBV7-2,TRBD1,NA,CASSPRIGGGSPLHF,TGTGCCAGCAGCCCGAGGATAGGGGGCGGATCACCCCTCCACTTT
TRBJ1-2,TRBV5-1,NA,NA,CASSLEARIPGYGYTF,TGCGCCAGCAGCTTGGAGGCGCGTATTCCGGGGTATGGCTACACCTTC
TRBJ2-1,TRBV19,TRBD1,once,CASSKGGDRGNEQFF,TGTGCCAGTAGTAAAGGGGGGGACAGGGGCAATGAGCAGTTCTTC
TRBJ2-1,TRBV6-1,NA,NA,CASREHTGLSYNEQFF,TGTGCCAGCAGGGAACACACAGGGCTGTCCTACAATGAGCAGTTCTTC
TRBJ1-5,TRBV30,NA,NA,CAWADSEDQPQHF,TGTGCCTGGGCCGACAGTGAAGATCAGCCCCAGCATTTT
TRBJ1-5,TRBV2,NA,NA,CASREGRARNQPQHF,TGTGCCAGCAGAGAGGGCCGAGCCCGGAATCAGCCCCAGCATTTT
TRBJ2-3,TRBV21-1,NA,NA,CASSKVGADRGRTDTQYF,TGTGCCAGCAGCAAAGTTGGTGCAGACAGGGGGCGAACAGATACGCAGTATTTT
TRBJ2-2,TRBV14,NA,NA,CASSQDSVVAAGELFF,TGTGCCAGCAGCCAAGACAGTGTAGTAGCTGCCGGGGAGCTGTTTTTT
TRBJ1-2,TRBV5-4,TRBD1,NA,CASSLGAGQGYGYTF,TGTGCCAGCAGCTTGGGGGCGGGACAGGGTTACGGCTACACCTTC
TRBJ1-3,TRBV7-2,NA,NA,CASSFMVQGSGNTIYF,TGTGCCAGCAGCTTCATGGTTCAGGGGTCTGGAAACACCATATATTTT
TRBJ1-2,TRBV19,TRBD1,NA,CASSIRTGTNYGYTF,TGTGCCAGTAGTATACGGACAGGGACGAACTATGGCTACACCTTC
TRBJ1-6,TRBV3-1/TRBV3-2,NA,once,CASSHPDSPLHF,TGTGCCAGCAGCCATCCGGATTCACCCCTCCACTTT
TRBJ1-5,TRBV7-2,NA,NA,CASSLLGPRNQPQHF,TGTGCCAGCAGCCTCTTGGGTCCGCGGAATCAGCCCCAGCATTTT
TRBJ1-2,TRBV18,NA,NA,CASSPAREDYGYTF,TGTGCCAGCTCACCAGCCAGGGAGGACTATGGCTACACCTTC
TRBJ1-3,TRBV5-1,NA,NA,CASSLVGPGSSGNTIYF,TGCGCCAGCAGCTTGGTCGGCCCAGGCTCCTCTGGAAACACCATATATTTT
TRBJ2-7,TRBV5-8,TRBD1,few,CASSLPPGQSLGF,TGTGCCAGCAGTTTGCCCCCGGGACAGTCCCTAGGCTTC
TRBJ1-4,TRBV14,TRBD1,NA,CASSQAGQGPNEKLFF,TGTGCCAGCAGCCAAGCGGGACAGGGCCCTAATGAAAAACTGTTTTTT
TRBJ1-4,TRBV19,NA,NA,CASSGSRSASFNEKLFF,TGTGCCAGTAGTGGTAGTCGGTCTGCCTCCTTTAATGAAAAACTGTTTTTT
TRBJ2-7,TRBV7-2,TRBD2,NA,CASSNSGGAYEQYF,TGTGCCAGCAGCAATAGCGGGGGGGCCTACGAGCAGTACTTC
TRBJ1-2,TRBV5-4,NA,NA,CASSEKQGVNYGYTF,TGTGCCAGCAGCGAGAAACAGGGCGTTAACTATGGCTACACCTTC
TRBJ1-3,TRBV18,NA,few,CASSPQGVANGNTIYF,TGTGCCAGCTCACCACAAGGGGTGGCAAACGGAAACACCATATATTTT
TRBJ2-3,TRBV6-5,NA,NA,CASTRGSSTDTQYF,TGTGCCAGCACGCGCGGCTCTAGCACAGATACGCAGTATTTT
TRBJ2-3,TRBV11-3,NA,NA,CASSLTATDTQYF,TGTGCCAGCAGCTTAACAGCCACAGATACGCAGTATTTT
TRBJ1-2,TRBV5-1,TRBD1,NA,CASREGSGGNYGYTF,TGCGCCAGCAGGGAAGGCTCAGGGGGCAACTATGGCTACACCTTC
TRBJ2-3,TRBV7-2,TRBD1,NA,CASSQRQGEDTQYF,TGTGCCAGCAGCCAACGACAGGGTGAAGATACGCAGTATTTT
TRBJ1-3,TRBV29-1,NA,NA,CSVERQGIDTIYF,TGCAGCGTTGAGCGGCAGGGTATCGACACCATATATTTT
TRBJ1-1,TRBV30,TRBD1,NA,CAWRQGASTEAFF,TGTGCCTGGCGCCAGGGGGCGTCCACTGAAGCTTTCTTT
TRBJ2-7,TRBV4-1,TRBD2,few,CASSPIKTSGRPYEQYF,TGCGCCAGCAGCCCTATCAAGACTAGCGGGAGACCCTACGAGCAGTACTTC
TRBJ2-5,TRBV12-5,TRBD2,NA,CASGLAGGETQYF,TGTGCTAGTGGTTTAGCGGGAGGCGAGACCCAGTACTTC
TRBJ2-7,TRBV18,NA,NA,CASSPQGGPGNEQYF,TGTGCCAGCTCACCACAGGGCGGCCCCGGGAACGAGCAGTACTTC
TRBJ1-5,TRBV6-5,TRBD1,NA,CASSSGQGAVQPQHF,TGTGCCAGCAGTTCGGGACAGGGGGCGGTTCAGCCCCAGCATTTT
TRBJ2-7,TRBV5-1,NA,NA,CASSLGQANGEQYF,TGCGCCAGCAGCTTGGGACAGGCTAACGGCGAGCAGTACTTC
TRBJ2-3,TRBV5-4,TRBD2,NA,CASSSSGGGTDTQYF,TGTGCCAGCAGCTCTAGTGGGGGGGGAACAGATACGCAGTATTTT